This TCR beta chain was found in a study of T cells after yellow fever vaccination. The CDR3 is 15 residues long. The germline CDR1 and CDR2 sequences are SNHLY and FYNNEI. With V trimmed by 3 bases and J by 5 bases, 7 bases remained unmatched. TCRdb reprocessed the 5' RACE reads with MiXCR, giving one entry per CDR3 protein. Of some 120,000 distinct CDR3 sequences listed, over 12% are singletons. This clonotype was obtained from a man between 18 and 35 years old who received the YFV17D yellow fever vaccine. The chain is built from TRBV2 and TRBJ2-3; 8 bases match TRBD1. Sample: CD8+ T cells sorted from PBMCs, taken 5 days after the yellow fever booster vaccination. The DNA for the CDR3 is TGTGCCAGCAGTGACCCCGGACAGGGCGGAGATACGCAGTATTTT. It encodes CASSDPGQGGDTQYF.